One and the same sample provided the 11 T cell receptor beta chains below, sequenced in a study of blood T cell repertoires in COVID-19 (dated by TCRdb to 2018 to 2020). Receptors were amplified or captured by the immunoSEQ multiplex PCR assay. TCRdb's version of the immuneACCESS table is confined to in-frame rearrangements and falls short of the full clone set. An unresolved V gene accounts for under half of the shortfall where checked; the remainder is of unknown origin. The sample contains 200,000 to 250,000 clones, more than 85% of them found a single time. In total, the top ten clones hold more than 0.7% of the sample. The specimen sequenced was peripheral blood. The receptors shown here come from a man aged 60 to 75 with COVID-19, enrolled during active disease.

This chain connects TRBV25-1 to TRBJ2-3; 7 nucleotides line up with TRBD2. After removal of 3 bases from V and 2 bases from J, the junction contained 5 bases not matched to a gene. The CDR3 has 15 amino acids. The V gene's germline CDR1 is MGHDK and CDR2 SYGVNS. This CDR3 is CASSDPGDYTDTQYF. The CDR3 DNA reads TGTGCCAGCAGTGATCCTGGGGACTACACAGATACGCAGTATTTT.

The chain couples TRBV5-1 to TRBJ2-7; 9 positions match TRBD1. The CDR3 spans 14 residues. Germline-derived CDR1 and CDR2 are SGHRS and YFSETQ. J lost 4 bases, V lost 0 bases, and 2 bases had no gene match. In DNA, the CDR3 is TGCGCCAGCAGCTTGGGGGACAGGGCGTACGAGCAGTACTTC. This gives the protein CASSLGDRAYEQYF.

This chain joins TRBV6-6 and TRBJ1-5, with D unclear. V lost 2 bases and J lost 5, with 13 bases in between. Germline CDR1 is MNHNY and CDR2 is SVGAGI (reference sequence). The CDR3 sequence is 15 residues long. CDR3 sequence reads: CASSYGLISHQPQHF. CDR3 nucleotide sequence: TGTGCCAGCAGTTACGGCCTGATAAGTCATCAGCCCCAGCATTTT.

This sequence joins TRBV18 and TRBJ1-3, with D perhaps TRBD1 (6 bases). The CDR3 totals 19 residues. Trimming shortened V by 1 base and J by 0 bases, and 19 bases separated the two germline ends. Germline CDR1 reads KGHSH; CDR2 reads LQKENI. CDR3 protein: CASSPQDITGISSGNTIYF. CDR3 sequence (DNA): TGTGCCAGCTCACCACAGGATATTACAGGGATAAGCTCTGGAAACACCATATATTTT.

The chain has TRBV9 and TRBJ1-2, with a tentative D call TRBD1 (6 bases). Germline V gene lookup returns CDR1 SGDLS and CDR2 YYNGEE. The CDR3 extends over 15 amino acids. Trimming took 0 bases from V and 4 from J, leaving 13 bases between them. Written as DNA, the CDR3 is TGTGCCAGCAGCGTAGGTCCAGGGACAACCTATGGCTACACCTTC. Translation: CASSVGPGTTYGYTF.

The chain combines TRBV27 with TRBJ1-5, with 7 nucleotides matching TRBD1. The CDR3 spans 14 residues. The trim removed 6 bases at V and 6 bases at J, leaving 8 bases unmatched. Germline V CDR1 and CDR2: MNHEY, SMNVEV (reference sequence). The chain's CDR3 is CASSPRQGPQPQHF. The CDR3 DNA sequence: TGTGCCAGCAGCCCGAGACAGGGCCCTCAGCCCCAGCATTTT.

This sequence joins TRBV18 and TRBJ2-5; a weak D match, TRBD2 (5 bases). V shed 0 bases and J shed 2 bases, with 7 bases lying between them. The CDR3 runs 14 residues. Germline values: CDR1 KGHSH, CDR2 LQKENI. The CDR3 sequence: CASSPPQRQETQYF. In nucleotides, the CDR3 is TGTGCCAGCTCACCACCCCAGCGGCAAGAGACCCAGTACTTC.

The DNA for the CDR3 is TGTGCCAGCAGTTCGGTGGGGGCGGCCGACTATGGCTACACCTTC. Protein product: CASSSVGAADYGYTF. This chain connects TRBV28 to TRBJ1-2, with a weak D call TRBD1 (6 bases). The length of the CDR3 is 15 residues. V gave up 4 bases and J gave up 3 bases, with 15 bases separating them. Germline lookup yields CDR1 MDHEN and CDR2 SYDVKM.

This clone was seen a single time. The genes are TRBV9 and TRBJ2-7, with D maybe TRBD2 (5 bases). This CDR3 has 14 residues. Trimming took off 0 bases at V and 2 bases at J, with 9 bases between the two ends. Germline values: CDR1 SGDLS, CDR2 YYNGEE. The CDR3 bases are TGTGCCAGCAGCGTAGGGCGGGTTACCTACGAGCAGTACTTC. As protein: CASSVGRVTYEQYF.

The CDR3 here is CASSLTEWTEAFF. The DNA for the CDR3 is TGTGCCAGCAGCCTCACCGAGTGGACTGAAGCTTTCTTT. The chain joins TRBV11-3 to TRBJ1-1, with D unresolved. The germline V and J ends were trimmed by 5 bases and 5 bases, with 12 bases remaining between them. Germline-derived CDR1 and CDR2 are SGHNT and YENEEA. There are 13 residues in the CDR3.

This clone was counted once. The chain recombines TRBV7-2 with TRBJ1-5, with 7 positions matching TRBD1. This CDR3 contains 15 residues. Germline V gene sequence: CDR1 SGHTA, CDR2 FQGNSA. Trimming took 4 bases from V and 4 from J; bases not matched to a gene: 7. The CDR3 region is CASSSRQGRNQPQHF. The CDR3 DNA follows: TGTGCCAGCAGCTCCCGACAGGGCCGGAATCAGCCCCAGCATTTT.